The 13 T cell receptor beta chains reported below all come from one sample, sequenced in a study of CD8+CD57+ T cells in acquired aplastic anemia. CD8+CD57+ cell expansion, shown by flow cytometry, had occurred in the patients selected for sequencing. Genomic DNA acted as the template from which TCR beta VDJ combination and CDR3 sequence profiling were carried out. TCRdb processed the reads anew with MiXCR; each CDR3 protein has one entry. Among approximately 180,000 distinct CDR3 sequences listed, roughly half were seen once. Sequences were obtained from sorted CD4+, CD8+, or CD8+CD57+ T cells (not recorded which) from PBMCs. Receptors were obtained from a human donor with aplastic anemia.

This rearrangement joins TRBV10-3 to TRBJ2-1, with D perhaps being TRBD1 or TRBD2 (5 bases each). This CDR3 spans 12 amino acids. V gave up 2 bases and J gave up 10 bases, with 9 bases separating them. Germline V gives CDR1 ENHRY, CDR2 SYGVKD. For the CDR3, the DNA is TGTGCCATCAGTGAGAGTGGGGGAGAGCAGTTCTTC. It is translated as CAISESGGEQFF.

To note about this clonotype: This may come from a read error, since a much larger clone is one base off. The chain employs TRBV11-3 and TRBJ1-1, with 12 bases that match TRBD1. This CDR3 spans 15 amino acids. From germline, CDR1 is SGHNT and CDR2 YENEEA. Trimming removed 5 bases from V and 9 bases from J; junction bases left unmatched: 10. The CDR3 DNA follows: TGTGCCAGCAGCCTGGGACAGGGGGCTGAGACTAAAGCTTTCTTT. Residues: CASSLGQGAETKAFF.

Ten or more counts support this clonotype. The gene calls are TRBV19 and TRBJ1-3; no clear D. The CDR3 length is 18 residues. Trimming shortened V by 10 bases and J by 1 base, and 26 bases separated the two germline ends. The germline V gene has CDR1 LNHDA and CDR2 SQIVND (reference sequence). CDR3 in DNA: TGTGCCACCTCGGTCTCCGGGTTCGCCTCTCCTTCTGGAAACACCATATATTTT. Residues: CATSVSGFASPSGNTIYF. Together with reference TRBV19 and TRBJ1-3, the CDR3 gives the full variable domain: DGGITQSPKYLFRKEGQNVTLSCEQNLNHDAMYWYRQDPGQGLRLIYYSQIVNDFQKGDIAEGYSVSREKKESFPLTVTSAQKNPTAFYLCATSVSGFASPSGNTIYFGEGSWLTVV.

This clonotype was recorded once. The rearrangement uses TRBV19 and TRBJ2-1; maybe TRBD1 (5 bases). Trimming shortened V by 1 base and J by 4 bases, and 5 bases separated the two germline ends. The CDR3 totals 13 residues. Germline V CDR1 and CDR2: LNHDA, SQIVND (reference sequence). The CDR3 reads CASSIAGYNEQFF. CDR3 coding DNA: TGTGCCAGTAGTATAGCAGGGTACAATGAGCAGTTCTTC.

Details on this clonotype: Given a much more abundant clone one base away, this may be a read error. This chain uses TRBV7-2 with TRBJ2-2, with TRBD2 as a possible D gene (6 bases). The germline gives CDR1 SGHTA, CDR2 FQGNSA. This CDR3 comprises 15 residues. The CDR3, as DNA: TGTGCCAACAGCTGGGCTAGCGCGCGGACCGGGGAGCTGTTTTTT. It encodes CANSWASARTGELFF.

On this clonotype itself: A much bigger clone sits one base away, suggesting this may be a read error. Because it lacks the conserved phenylalanine or tryptophan at the end, this CDR3 is likely a read error. The rearrangement uses TRBV6-4 and TRBJ1-1; no definite D call. The V gene's germline CDR1 is MRHNA and CDR2 SNTAGT. V dropped 2 bases and J dropped 1 base, with 5 bases sitting between them. The CDR3 runs 13 residues. The CDR3 DNA reads as TGTGCCAGCAGTGACCTGCCGAACACTGAAGCTTTCCTT. Its protein product is CASSDLPNTEAFL.

This clonotype showed up many times. The chain combines TRBV11-2 with TRBJ2-7; D possibly corresponds to TRBD2 (6 bases). Per germline, CDR1 SGHAT and CDR2 FQNNGV. The CDR3 length is 16 residues. V was shortened by 5 bases and J by 0 bases, with 17 bases between the two germline ends. The CDR3 region has the DNA TGTGCCAGCAGCGAACCAGGCGGGGTCAGCTCCTACGAGCAGTACTTC. Residues: CASSEPGGVSSYEQYF.

V usage is TRBV10-3 and J usage is TRBJ1-1, with a weak D call TRBD1 (5 bases). CDR3 length equals 12 residues. Germline V gives CDR1 ENHRY, CDR2 SYGVKD. V dropped 3 bases and J dropped 8 bases, with 10 bases sitting between them. The CDR3 region has the DNA TGTGCCATCAGTGACGGGAGGACAGAAGCTTTCTTT. It yields the protein CAISDGRTEAFF.

There are many counts of this clonotype. This chain joins TRBV5-6 and TRBJ1-2; the D is unclear. The V end was cut by 0 bases, the J end by 7 bases, with 4 bases between. The CDR3 runs to 11 residues. CDR1 is SGHDT and CDR2 is YYEEEE in the germline V gene. CDR3 loop: CASSLVSGYTF. As DNA, the CDR3 is TGTGCCAGCAGCTTGGTTAGTGGCTACACCTTC.

The rearrangement links TRBV2 to TRBJ2-7; 11 bases fit TRBD2. CDR1 SNHLY and CDR2 FYNNEI come from the germline V gene. This CDR3 is built from 14 residues. Trimming cost V 5 bases and J 6 bases; bases outside gene matches: 6. CDR3: CASSYSGRGSEQYF. DNA of the CDR3: TGTGCCAGCAGTTATAGCGGGAGGGGTAGCGAGCAGTACTTC.

Only a few counts were recorded for this clonotype. This chain joins TRBV28 and TRBJ1-4; D remains unclear. Trimming pared 5 bases from V and 8 bases from J, leaving 9 bases between. Per the germline V gene, CDR1 is MDHEN and CDR2 is SYDVKM. CDR3 length equals 12 residues. CDR3 sequence reads: CASSALWEKLFF. CDR3 in DNA: TGTGCCAGCAGTGCATTATGGGAAAAACTGTTTTTT.

The CDR3 DNA is TGCAGTGCTAGAGATATCGAGGGGACTTCTAGCGATGAGCAGTTCTTC. Translation: CSARDIEGTSSDEQFF. This chain uses TRBV20-1 with TRBJ2-1; the D gene is possibly TRBD2 (6 bases). The germline V and J ends were trimmed by 0 bases and 8 bases, with 20 bases remaining between them. Germline CDR1 and CDR2: DFQATT and SNEGSKA (reference sequence). This CDR3 is 16 amino acids long.

The chain uses TRBV3-1 and TRBJ2-5; D is perhaps TRBD1 (5 bases). Germline loops: CDR1 LGHDT, CDR2 YNNKEL (reference sequence). This CDR3 has 15 amino acids. The V end lost 1 base, the J end lost 5 bases, and 14 bases lay between the germline ends. The CDR3 sequence: CASSQGGHLPETQYF. In DNA form, the CDR3 reads TGTGCCAGCAGCCAAGGGGGCCACCTCCCGGAGACCCAGTACTTC.